This T cell receptor beta chain was recovered during a study of beta chain features in type 1 diabetes. About the study: Healthy donors and patients had similar age, gender and cell yields.

A few counts support this clone. Its antigen is not identified. Notes on the study in general: PCR might favor shorter templates, equally in patients and controls. People with Type 1 diabetes carried modestly yet significantly shorter TCRB CDR3s in all four CD4+ subsets. Type 1 diabetes patients showed fewer insertions and more deletions at VDJ junctions.

Sequenced material consisted of expressed TCRB transcripts (all of the isolated RNA was reverse transcribed). Only in-frame clones appear in the TCRdb table, and some are missing; sequencing was by immunoSEQ multiplex PCR. Altogether roughly 730,000 clones are present, roughly 12% being singletons, with the ten largest covering around 0.022%. The length of the CDR3 is 14 residues. CDR1 and CDR2 from the germline V gene are WNHNN and SYGVQD (reference sequence). V was trimmed by 3 bases and J by 8 bases, leaving 14 bases between them. The chain links TRBV10-1 to TRBJ2-1; D is possibly TRBD2 (6 bases). The sequenced sample was naive CD4+ T cells from blood. This clonotype was obtained from a man aged 18-30 years with type 1 diabetes. CDR3 residues: CASSEYSPGDEQFF. DNA for the CDR3: TGCGCCAGCAGTGAATACTCCCCGGGAGATGAGCAGTTCTTC.